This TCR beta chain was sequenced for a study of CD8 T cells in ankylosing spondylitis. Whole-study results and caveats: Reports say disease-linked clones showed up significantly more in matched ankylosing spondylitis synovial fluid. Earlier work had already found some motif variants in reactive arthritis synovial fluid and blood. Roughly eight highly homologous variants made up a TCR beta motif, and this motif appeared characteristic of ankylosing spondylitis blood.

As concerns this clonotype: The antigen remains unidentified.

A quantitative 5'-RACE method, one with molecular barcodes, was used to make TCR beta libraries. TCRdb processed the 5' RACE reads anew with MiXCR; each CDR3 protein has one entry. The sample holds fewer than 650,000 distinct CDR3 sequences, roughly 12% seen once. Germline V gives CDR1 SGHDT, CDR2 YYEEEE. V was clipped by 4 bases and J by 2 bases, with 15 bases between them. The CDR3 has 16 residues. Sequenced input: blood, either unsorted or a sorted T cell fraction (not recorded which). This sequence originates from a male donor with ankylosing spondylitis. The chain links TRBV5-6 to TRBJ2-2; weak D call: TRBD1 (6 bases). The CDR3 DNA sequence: TGTGCCAGCAGCCCGGGACATCGTTTCAACACCGGGGAGCTGTTTTTT. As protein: CASSPGHRFNTGELFF.